The next 23 T cell receptor beta chains were all read from a single sample in a study of T cell repertoires in aging, cancer and after chemotherapy (dated by TCRdb to between 2017 and 2020). Sequencing relied on an Illumina MiSeq. Rearranged TRB sequences spanning V, D and J segments were amplified by multiplex touch-down PCR using a mixed TRB-A/B primer pool. TCRdb applied fastp at Q25 and MiXCR to the public reads, then kept only in-frame beta chains. Merged by CDR3 protein, the rows form single entries marked with the most common genes and DNA. The sample table lists some 1,800 distinct CDR3 sequences, around 23% of them with a count of one. Of the sample, around 19% is held by the ten largest clones. TCR beta rearrangements were amplified from genomic DNA isolated from peripheral blood, not from sorted cells or RNA. The sample consisted of blood. Source of these receptors: a human donor with a solid tumor.

V is TRBV5-1 and J is TRBJ1-1, with 7 bases that match TRBD1. The V segment lost 2 bases and the J segment 4 bases; nucleotides outside the gene matches: 2. Germline values: CDR1 SGHRS, CDR2 YFSETQ. The CDR3 length is 13 residues. The CDR3 sequence: CASSLTGVTEAFF. The CDR3 DNA reads as TGCGCCAGCAGCTTAACAGGGGTCACTGAAGCTTTCTTT. Full variable domain (rest looked up from reference TRBV5-1 and TRBJ1-1): KAGVTQTPRYLIKTRGQQVTLSCSPISGHRSVSWYQQTPGQGLQFLFEYFSETQRNKGNFPGRFSGRQFSNSRSEMNVSTLELGDSALYLCASSLTGVTEAFFGQGTRLTVV.

The gene calls are TRBV7-6 and TRBJ2-7; D is perhaps TRBD1 or TRBD2 (5 bases each). V dropped 5 bases and J dropped 3 bases, with 11 bases sitting between them. CDR1 and CDR2 from the germline V gene are SGHVS and FNYEAQ. The CDR3 has 13 residues. CDR3 DNA: TGTGCCAGCAGCCTGGGACCTAACTACGAGCAGTACTTC. Amino acids: CASSLGPNYEQYF.

In its sample, this clonotype ranks as large. The rearrangement links TRBV20-1 to TRBJ2-3; no definite D call. V lost 2 bases and J lost 0, with 6 bases in between. The CDR3 contains 13 residues. The germline gives CDR1 DFQATT, CDR2 SNEGSKA (reference sequence). The CDR3 region is CSARPTSTDTQYF. CDR3 sequence (DNA): TGCAGTGCTAGACCCACTAGCACAGATACGCAGTATTTT.

This chain links TRBV19 with TRBJ2-5, with 14 bases fitting TRBD2. The CDR3 consists of 16 residues. Germline CDR1 LNHDA, CDR2 SQIVND (reference sequence). Trimming removed 6 bases from V and 5 bases from J; junction bases left unmatched: 8. Here the CDR3 reads CASSHGTSGGWETQYF. The CDR3 DNA sequence: TGTGCCAGTAGCCACGGGACTAGCGGGGGTTGGGAGACCCAGTACTTC.

This clonotype is termed large. The genes are TRBV12-3 or TRBV12-4 and TRBJ1-2; D gene uncertain. Between the trimmed V and J ends, which lost 8 bases and 2 bases, there was a span of 9 bases. The length of the CDR3 is 12 residues. The CDR3 DNA reads as TGTGCCAGCGCTAATTCAAACTATGGCTACACCTTC. Its translation is CASANSNYGYTF.

This clonotype is medium-sized in the sample. This chain connects TRBV5-5 to TRBJ2-5, with unresolved D. The CDR3 consists of 14 residues. Germline V gene data show CDR1 as SGHKS and CDR2 as YYEKEE (reference sequence). Trimming stripped 2 bases from V and 3 bases from J, with 11 bases between. The CDR3 DNA sequence: TGTGCCAGCAGCTTATCCGCGCCAGAAGAGACCCAGTACTTC. It specifies CASSLSAPEETQYF. The full variable domain, in which reference TRBV5-5 and TRBJ2-5 provide the parts outside the CDR3, is DAGVTQSPTHLIKTRGQQVTLRCSPISGHKSVSWYQQVLGQGPQFIFQYYEKEERGRGNFPDRFSARQFPNYSSELNVNALLLGDSALYLCASSLSAPEETQYFGPGTRLLVL.

Sample share makes this clonotype medium-sized. DNA for the CDR3: TGCAGTGCCACAGGTTACTCTGGAAACACCATATATTTT. Its translation: CSATGYSGNTIYF. The chain carries TRBV20-1 and TRBJ1-3; D possibly corresponds to TRBD1 (5 bases). Trimming cost V 6 bases and J 0 bases, with 9 bases left between them. The CDR3 is 13 residues long. Germline CDR1 and CDR2: DFQATT and SNEGSKA (reference sequence).

By sample share, this clonotype is medium-sized. The chain recombines TRBV6-6 with TRBJ2-2, with D perhaps assigned TRBD1 or TRBD2 (5 bases each). Germline loops: CDR1 MNHNY, CDR2 SVGAGI (reference sequence). V was clipped by 6 bases and J by 6 bases, with 8 bases between them. This CDR3 comprises 12 residues. CDR3 nucleotide sequence: TGTGCCAGCAGCCGAGGGGCCGGGGAGCTGTTTTTT. Translating it yields CASSRGAGELFF.

By share, this clonotype ranks as medium-sized. The V gene is TRBV5-1, the J gene TRBJ2-3; the D gene is possibly TRBD2 (6 bases). V was shortened by 0 bases and J by 3 bases, with 11 bases between the two germline ends. This CDR3 spans 15 amino acids. Germline-derived CDR1 and CDR2 are SGHRS and YFSETQ. The CDR3 nucleotides read TGCGCCAGCAGCTTGGCCGCGGGGCTGACAGATACGCAGTATTTT. It codes for CASSLAAGLTDTQYF.

This clonotype is categorized as medium-sized. This chain connects TRBV18 to TRBJ1-4; 8 bases align to TRBD1. The CDR3 is 14 amino acids. J was trimmed by 8 bases and V by 3 bases; bases with no gene match: 5. Germline CDR1 and CDR2: KGHSH and LQKENI. The DNA of the CDR3 is TGTGCCAGCTCACCTGGACAGGGAGGAGAAAAACTGTTTTTT. It is translated as CASSPGQGGEKLFF. Variable domain in full (rest from reference TRBV18 and TRBJ1-4): NAGVMQNPRHLVRRRGQEARLRCSPMKGHSHVYWYRQLPEEGLKFMVYLQKENIIDESGMPKERFSAEFPKEGPSILRIQQVVRGDSAAYFCASSPGQGGEKLFFGSGTQLSVL.

By sample fraction, this clonotype is medium-sized (0.01 to 0.1%). The CDR3 nucleotides are TGTGCCAGCCGGACTTCGGGCCTAAGACTAGCGGATAACTACGAGCAGTACTTC. Its translation: CASRTSGLRLADNYEQYF. The chain is built from TRBV18 and TRBJ2-7; 9 bases fit TRBD2. V lost 8 bases to trimming and J lost 3 bases; unmatched junction nucleotides: 20. Germline V CDR1 and CDR2: KGHSH, LQKENI. The CDR3 length is 18 residues. Full variable domain (remainder filled in from reference TRBV18 and TRBJ2-7): NAGVMQNPRHLVRRRGQEARLRCSPMKGHSHVYWYRQLPEEGLKFMVYLQKENIIDESGMPKERFSAEFPKEGPSILRIQQVVRGDSAAYFCASRTSGLRLADNYEQYFGPGTRLTVT.

This clonotype is medium-sized within its sample. V gene TRBV19 combines with J gene TRBJ1-4; D is undetermined. Germline lookup yields CDR1 LNHDA and CDR2 SQIVND (reference sequence). This CDR3 has 16 residues. The V end was cut by 6 bases, the J end by 2 bases, with 16 bases between. The CDR3 here is CASRRQPLNTNEKLFF. CDR3 in DNA: TGTGCCAGTAGGCGTCAGCCCCTAAACACTAATGAAAAACTGTTTTTT.

This clonotype is large within its sample. The DNA of the CDR3 is TGTGCCAGTAGTGAGGGGATCCGACCCTACGAGCAGTACTTC. Protein: CASSEGIRPYEQYF. The gene calls are TRBV19 and TRBJ2-7; D could derive from TRBD1 or TRBD2 (5 bases each). Between the trimmed V and J ends, which lost 5 bases and 2 bases, there was a span of 13 bases. This CDR3 is built from 14 residues. CDR1 and CDR2 from the germline V gene are LNHDA and SQIVND (reference sequence).

The gene calls are TRBV19 and TRBJ2-7, with D perhaps matching TRBD2 (5 bases). Germline V gene lookup returns CDR1 LNHDA and CDR2 SQIVND (reference sequence). This CDR3 spans 14 amino acids. The CDR3 nucleotides are TGTGTTAGTAGTAGTCGGGAAAGCTCCTACGAGCAGTACTTC. It codes for CVSSSRESSYEQYF. Supplemented by reference TRBV19 and TRBJ2-7, the full variable domain reads DGGITQSPKYLFRKEGQNVTLSCEQNLNHDAMYWYRQDPGQGLRLIYYSQIVNDFQKGDIAEGYSVSREKKESFPLTVTSAQKNPTAFYLCVSSSRESSYEQYFGPGTRLTVT.

This clonotype is termed medium-sized. The J gene is TRBJ2-2, the V gene TRBV12-3 or TRBV12-4; D is undetermined. The V end was cut by 6 bases, the J end by 0 bases, with 11 bases between. This CDR3 region has 15 residues. The CDR3 here is CASSLQFPNTGELFF. The CDR3 nucleotides read TGTGCCAGCAGCCTTCAGTTCCCGAACACCGGGGAGCTGTTTTTT.

J is TRBJ2-3 and V is TRBV20-1, with 12 bases lining up with TRBD2. This CDR3 region has 16 residues. Germline V gene data show CDR1 as DFQATT and CDR2 as SNEGSKA (reference sequence). V trimming: 8 bases; J trimming: 5 bases; junction bases outside the gene matches: 14. DNA of the CDR3: TGCAGTTACGGGGCTAGCGGGAGGGCCCGTGTAGATACGCAGTATTTT. This sequence encodes CSYGASGRARVDTQYF.

By its share, this clonotype is medium-sized. The chain joins TRBV4-2 to TRBJ2-1; D perhaps matches TRBD2 (6 bases). Trimming shortened V by 0 bases and J by 7 bases, and 13 bases separated the two germline ends. This CDR3 has 15 residues. In germline, CDR1 is LGHNA, CDR2 YNFKEQ. This CDR3 is CASSQERDPTNEQFF. In nucleotides, the CDR3 is TGTGCCAGCAGCCAAGAGCGGGACCCTACAAATGAGCAGTTCTTC.

In its sample, this clonotype ranks as medium-sized. The rearrangement uses TRBV6-2 or TRBV6-3 and TRBJ2-3, with 8 bases fitting TRBD2. Germline V gene sequence: CDR1 MNHEY, CDR2 SVGEGT. V shed 5 bases, J shed 0 bases, and the junction held 4 bases outside the gene matches. The CDR3 loop spans 15 amino acids. The CDR3 reads CASSLGLGSTDTQYF. The CDR3 DNA sequence: TGTGCCAGCAGTCTGGGACTAGGAAGCACAGATACGCAGTATTTT.

In its sample, this clonotype ranks as medium-sized. This sequence joins TRBV12-3 or TRBV12-4 and TRBJ1-1, with D possibly being TRBD1 (5 bases). V lost 5 bases to trimming and J lost 0 bases, with 16 bases between them. The CDR3 has 16 residues. The CDR3 here is CASSTHSDKMNTEAFF. The CDR3 coding sequence is TGTGCCAGCAGTACTCACTCGGACAAAATGAACACTGAAGCTTTCTTT.

This clonotype is termed medium-sized. This chain links TRBV24-1 with TRBJ2-5; perhaps TRBD1 as D (6 bases). The germline gives CDR1 KGHDR, CDR2 SFDVKD. This CDR3 region has 16 residues. Trimming removed 3 bases at V and 1 base at J, with 14 bases between. This CDR3 is CATSDPGTTTQETQYF. Written as DNA, the CDR3 is TGTGCCACCAGTGATCCGGGGACAACAACCCAAGAGACCCAGTACTTC.

This clonotype rates as medium-sized. The chain joins TRBV6-2 or TRBV6-3 to TRBJ1-1; D is unresolved. This CDR3 contains 14 residues. Germline CDR1 and CDR2: MNHEY and SVGEGT. The V and J ends lost 0 bases and 4 bases respectively, with 9 bases between them. DNA of the CDR3: TGTGCCAGCAGTTACTCGCTCGGTTTCACTGAAGCTTTCTTT. Its translation is CASSYSLGFTEAFF.

The table lists this clonotype with many counts. V is TRBV18 and J is TRBJ2-7; D unclear. V dropped 3 bases and J dropped 2 bases, with 8 bases sitting between them. Germline V lookup: CDR1 KGHSH, CDR2 LQKENI. This CDR3 region has 13 residues. CDR3: CASSPPSTYEQYF. The CDR3 nucleotides are TGTGCCAGCTCACCTCCTTCGACCTACGAGCAGTACTTC.

The V gene is TRBV6-5, the J gene TRBJ1-1, with 9 bases identical to TRBD1. Losses at the gene ends were 5 bases for V and 1 base for J; bases not matched to a gene: 5. CDR3 length equals 15 residues. Germline lookup yields CDR1 MNHEY and CDR2 SVGAGI. CDR3 nucleotides: TGTGCCAGCAGTCCTGGGACAGGGTGGAACACTGAAGCTTTCTTT. It translates to CASSPGTGWNTEAFF.